These 5 T cell receptor beta chains came from one sample sequenced in a study of blood T cell repertoires in COVID-19. The repertoire was sequenced with immunoSEQ multiplex PCR; TCRdb's copy has only in-frame clones and lacks some. This sample has about 140,000 clones, with almost 85% found just once. Sequencing used peripheral blood. Receptor source: a man between 45 and 60 years old with acute or convalescent COVID-19.

The rearrangement links TRBV24-1 to TRBJ2-7, with 9 bases that match TRBD1. The CDR3 loop spans 16 amino acids. Germline V CDR1 and CDR2: KGHDR, SFDVKD. V was clipped by 0 bases and J by 5 bases; unmatched bases: 7. The CDR3 DNA reads as TGTGCCACCAGTGATTTGCCGGGACAGGGTTTGGACGAGCAGTACTTC. This translates into CATSDLPGQGLDEQYF.

CDR3 protein: CASSHRGPYEQYF. For the CDR3, the DNA is TGTGCCAGCAGCCACAGGGGTCCCTACGAGCAGTACTTC. V gene TRBV3-1 (or the pseudogene TRBV3-2) combines with J gene TRBJ2-7, with D tentatively TRBD1 (6 bases). Trimming pared 3 bases from V and 2 bases from J, leaving 8 bases between. Germline assignment: CDR1 LGHDT and CDR2 YNNKEL (reference sequence). The CDR3 has 13 amino acids.

This clone is a singleton in its sample. The CDR3 sequence: CASSWGTGGVPQHF. The CDR3 DNA is TGTGCCAGCAGCTGGGGGACAGGGGGGGTCCCCCAGCATTTT. The rearrangement joins TRBV5-6 to TRBJ1-5; the match to TRBD1 covers 11 bases. CDR1 and CDR2 from the germline V gene are SGHDT and YYEEEE. V dropped 3 bases and J dropped 10; count of bases not matched to a gene: 6. This CDR3 region has 14 residues.

The V gene is TRBV28, the J gene TRBJ2-7; 7 bases line up with TRBD2. Germline trimming cut 5 bases from V and 3 bases from J; bases unmatched to any gene: 10. Germline V CDR1 and CDR2: MDHEN, SYDVKM. The CDR3 consists of 15 residues. DNA for the CDR3: TGTGCCAGCAGTCCCGGGTTAGCGGGTCTCTACGAGCAGTACTTC. Translated, it gives CASSPGLAGLYEQYF.

For the CDR3, the DNA is TGTGCCAGCGGGCAGGGGGGCTATGGCTACACCTTC. Protein sequence: CASGQGGYGYTF. This chain uses TRBV6-5 with TRBJ1-2; 7 bases are shared with TRBD1. Germline-derived CDR1 and CDR2 are MNHEY and SVGAGI. The V and J ends lost 8 bases and 4 bases, in that order; junction bases with no gene match: 4. The CDR3 sequence is 12 residues long.